The source of this T cell receptor (beta chain) is a study of prognosis after radiotherapy for stage I lung cancer. In germline, CDR1 is LNHDA, CDR2 SQIVND (reference sequence). Trimming took 5 bases from V and 8 from J, leaving 7 bases between them. The CDR3 spans 12 residues. With two-round multiplex PCR, TCR beta CDR3 sequences were amplified from genomic DNA. First-round PCR employed TRBV- and TRBJ-specific primers for each gene. MiXCR, run by TCRdb on the multiplex PCR reads, gives a single entry per CDR3 protein. The data contain some 56,000 distinct CDR3 sequences, roughly 29% of them singletons. Many counts were recorded for this clonotype.

This TCR was recovered from a donor over 45 with non-small cell lung cancer. This sequence joins TRBV19 and TRBJ1-6, with D tentatively TRBD1 (5 bases). The sample was PBMCs, taken before or after stereotactic body radiation therapy (not recorded which). The CDR3 spells CASSSRDSPLHF. The CDR3, as DNA: TGTGCCAGTAGTTCCAGGGATTCACCCCTCCACTTT.